The sequence of this T cell receptor (beta chain) was determined in a study of T cell responses to AZD1222 COVID-19 vaccine. Study-wide results and caveats: Recipients of two AZD1222 doses showed rising Spike-specific TCR breadth and depth. Reports say nearly half of spike-specific TCRs go after unmutated variant regions. Dominant at 160-218 and 743-854, vaccine-associated CD4 TCRs also spanned spike. Donor demographics were predominantly white British with a female majority; clonal diversity may be underestimated.

The CDR3 extends over 14 amino acids. Germline V gives CDR1 SGHTA, CDR2 FQGNSA. Between the trimmed V and J ends, which lost 4 bases and 5 bases, there was a span of 12 bases. Using immunoSEQ multiplex PCR, the repertoire was profiled, and TCRdb retains in-frame clones only, with some absent. The table has 95,000 to 150,000 clones, over 75% seen once. As concerns this clone: What it recognizes is unknown.

The material sequenced was peripheral blood, taken on day 0 of AZD1222 vaccination. This chain joins TRBV7-2 and TRBJ2-1, with D uncertain. The TCR comes from an adult in good health. The CDR3 is CASSSDPADNEQFF. CDR3 in DNA: TGTGCCAGCAGCTCTGATCCGGCAGACAATGAGCAGTTCTTC.